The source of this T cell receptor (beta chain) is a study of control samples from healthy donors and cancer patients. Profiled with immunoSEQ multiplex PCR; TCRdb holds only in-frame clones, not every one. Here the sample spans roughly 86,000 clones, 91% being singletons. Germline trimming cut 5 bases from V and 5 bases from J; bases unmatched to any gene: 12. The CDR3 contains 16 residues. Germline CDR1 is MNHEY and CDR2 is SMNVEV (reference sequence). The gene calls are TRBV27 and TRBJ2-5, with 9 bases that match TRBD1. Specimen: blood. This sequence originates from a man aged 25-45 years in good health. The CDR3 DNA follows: TGTGCCAGCAGTCCCTTTCCGGGACAGGGTGAGGAGACCCAGTACTTC. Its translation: CASSPFPGQGEETQYF.